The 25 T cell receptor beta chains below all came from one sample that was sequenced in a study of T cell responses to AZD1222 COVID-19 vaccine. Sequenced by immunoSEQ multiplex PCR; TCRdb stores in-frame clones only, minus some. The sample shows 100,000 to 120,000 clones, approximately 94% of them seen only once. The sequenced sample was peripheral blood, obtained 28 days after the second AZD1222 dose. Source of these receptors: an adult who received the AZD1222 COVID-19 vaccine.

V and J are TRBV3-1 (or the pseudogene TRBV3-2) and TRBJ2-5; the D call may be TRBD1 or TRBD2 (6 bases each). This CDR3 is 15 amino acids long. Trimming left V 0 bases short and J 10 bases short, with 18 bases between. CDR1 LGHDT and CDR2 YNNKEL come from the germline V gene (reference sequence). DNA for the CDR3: TGTGCCAGCAGCCAAGATTGGGGGGCGCCTGGGGGCCAGTACTTC. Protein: CASSQDWGAPGGQYF.

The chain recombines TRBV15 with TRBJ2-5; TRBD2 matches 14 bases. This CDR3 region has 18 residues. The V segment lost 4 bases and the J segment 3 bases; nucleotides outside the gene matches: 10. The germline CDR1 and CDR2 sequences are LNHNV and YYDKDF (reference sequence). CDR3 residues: CATSTPGLAGDSEETQYF. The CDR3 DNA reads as TGTGCCACCAGCACTCCGGGACTAGCGGGAGACTCCGAAGAGACCCAGTACTTC.

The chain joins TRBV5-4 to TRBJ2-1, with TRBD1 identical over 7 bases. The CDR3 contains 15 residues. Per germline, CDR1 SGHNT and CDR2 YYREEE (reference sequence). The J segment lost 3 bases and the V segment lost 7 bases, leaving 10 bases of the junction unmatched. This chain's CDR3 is CASAITRGFYNEQFF. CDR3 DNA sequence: TGTGCCAGCGCCATAACCAGGGGGTTCTACAATGAGCAGTTCTTC.

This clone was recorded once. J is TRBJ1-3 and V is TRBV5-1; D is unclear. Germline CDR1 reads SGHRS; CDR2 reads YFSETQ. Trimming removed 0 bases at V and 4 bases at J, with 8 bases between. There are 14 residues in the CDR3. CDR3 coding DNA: TGCGCCAGCAGCTTGGGATCTGCGGGAAACACCATATATTTT. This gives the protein CASSLGSAGNTIYF.

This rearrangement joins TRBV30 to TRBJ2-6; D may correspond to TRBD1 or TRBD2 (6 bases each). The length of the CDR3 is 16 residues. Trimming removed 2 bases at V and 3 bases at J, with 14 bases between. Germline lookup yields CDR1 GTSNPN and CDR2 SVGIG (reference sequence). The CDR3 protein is CAWSTPRGDGANVLTF. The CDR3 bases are TGTGCCTGGAGTACCCCGAGGGGGGATGGGGCCAACGTCCTGACTTTC. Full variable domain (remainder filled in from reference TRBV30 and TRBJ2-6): SQTIHQWPATLVQPVGSPLSLECTVEGTSNPNLYWYRQAAGRGLQLLFYSVGIGQISSEVPQNLSASRPQDRQFILSSKKLLLSDSGFYLCAWSTPRGDGANVLTFGAGSRLTVL.

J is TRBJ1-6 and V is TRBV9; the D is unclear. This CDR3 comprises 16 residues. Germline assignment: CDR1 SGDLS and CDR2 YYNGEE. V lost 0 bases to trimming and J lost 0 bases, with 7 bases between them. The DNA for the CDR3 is TGTGCCAGCAGCGTAGGCCCAAGCTCCTATAATTCACCCCTCCACTTT. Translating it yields CASSVGPSSYNSPLHF.

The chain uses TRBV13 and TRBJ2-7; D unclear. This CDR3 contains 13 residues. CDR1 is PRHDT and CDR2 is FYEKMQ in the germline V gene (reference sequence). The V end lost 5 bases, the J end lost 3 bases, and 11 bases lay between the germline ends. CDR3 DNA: TGTGCCAGCAGCCCTCCGGGTTACTACGAGCAGTACTTC. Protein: CASSPPGYYEQYF.

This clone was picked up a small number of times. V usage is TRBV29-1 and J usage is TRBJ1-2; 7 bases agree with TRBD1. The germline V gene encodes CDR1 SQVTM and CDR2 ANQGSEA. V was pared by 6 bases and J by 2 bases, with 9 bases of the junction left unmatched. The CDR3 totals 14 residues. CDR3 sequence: CSVSEGAGNYGYTF. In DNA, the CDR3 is TGCAGCGTCTCAGAGGGGGCCGGGAACTATGGCTACACCTTC. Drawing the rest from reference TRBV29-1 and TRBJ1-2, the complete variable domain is SAVISQKPSRDICQRGTSLTIQCQVDSQVTMMFWYRQQPGQSLTLIATANQGSEATYESGFVIDKFPISRPNLTFSTLTVSNMSPEDSSIYLCSVSEGAGNYGYTFGSGTRLTVV.

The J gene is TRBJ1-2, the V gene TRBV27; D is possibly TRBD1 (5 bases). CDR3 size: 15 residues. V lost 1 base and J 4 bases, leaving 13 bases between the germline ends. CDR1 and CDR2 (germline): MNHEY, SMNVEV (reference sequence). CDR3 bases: TGTGCCAGCAGTTTATTGGTCGGGACCGGCTATGGCTACACCTTC. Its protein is CASSLLVGTGYGYTF.

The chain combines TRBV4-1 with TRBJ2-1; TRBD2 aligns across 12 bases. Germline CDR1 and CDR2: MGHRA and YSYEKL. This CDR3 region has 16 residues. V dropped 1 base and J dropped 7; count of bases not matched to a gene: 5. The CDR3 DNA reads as TGCGCCAGCAGCCAAGTGGGGACTAGCGGGTTGAATGAGCAGTTCTTC. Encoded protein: CASSQVGTSGLNEQFF.

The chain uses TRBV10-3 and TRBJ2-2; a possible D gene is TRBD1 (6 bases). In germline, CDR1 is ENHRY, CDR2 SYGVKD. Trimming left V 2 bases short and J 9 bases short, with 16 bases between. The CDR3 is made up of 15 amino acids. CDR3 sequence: CAISETGLSIRELFF. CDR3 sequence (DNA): TGTGCCATCAGTGAGACAGGGCTCTCTATCCGGGAGCTGTTTTTT.

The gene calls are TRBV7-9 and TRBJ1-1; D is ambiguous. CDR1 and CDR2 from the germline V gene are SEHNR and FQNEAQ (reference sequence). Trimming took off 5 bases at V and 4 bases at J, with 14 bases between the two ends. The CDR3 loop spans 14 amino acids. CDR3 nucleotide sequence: TGTGCCAGCAGCCCAGCCGGGTGGAGCACTGAAGCTTTCTTT. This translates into CASSPAGWSTEAFF.

The CDR3 loop reads CASSDPGAADTQYF. CDR3 nucleotide sequence: TGCGCCAGCAGTGATCCAGGGGCGGCAGATACGCAGTATTTT. The gene calls are TRBV10-1 and TRBJ2-3; D perhaps matches TRBD1 (6 bases). The V end was cut by 3 bases, the J end by 4 bases, with 11 bases between. Per germline, CDR1 WNHNN and CDR2 SYGVQD (reference sequence). CDR3 length: 14 residues.

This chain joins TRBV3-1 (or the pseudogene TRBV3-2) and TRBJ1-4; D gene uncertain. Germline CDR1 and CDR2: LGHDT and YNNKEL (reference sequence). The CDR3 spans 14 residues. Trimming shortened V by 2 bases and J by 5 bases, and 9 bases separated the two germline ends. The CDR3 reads CASSQLPGNEKLFF. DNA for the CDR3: TGTGCCAGCAGCCAATTACCGGGGAATGAAAAACTGTTTTTT.

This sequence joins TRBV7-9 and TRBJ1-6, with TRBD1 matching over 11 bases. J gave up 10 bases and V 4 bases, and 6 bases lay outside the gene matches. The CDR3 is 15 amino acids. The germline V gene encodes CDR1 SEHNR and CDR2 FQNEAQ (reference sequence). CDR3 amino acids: CASSSPGTGGSPLHF. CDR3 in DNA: TGTGCCAGCAGCTCGCCCGGGACAGGGGGATCACCCCTCCACTTT.

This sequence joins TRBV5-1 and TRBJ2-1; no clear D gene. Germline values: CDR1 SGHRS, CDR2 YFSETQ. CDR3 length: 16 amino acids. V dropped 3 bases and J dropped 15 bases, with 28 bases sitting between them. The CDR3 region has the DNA TGCGCCAGCAGCTCCGGCTCTGGGCCAGGAGACCTCAAGGGGTTCTTC. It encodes CASSSGSGPGDLKGFF.

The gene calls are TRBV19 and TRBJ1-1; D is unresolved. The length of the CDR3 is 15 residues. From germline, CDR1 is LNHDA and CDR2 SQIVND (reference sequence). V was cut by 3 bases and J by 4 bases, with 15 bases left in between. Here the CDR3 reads CASSMKARWGTEAFF. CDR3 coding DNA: TGTGCCAGTAGTATGAAGGCCCGATGGGGCACTGAAGCTTTCTTT.

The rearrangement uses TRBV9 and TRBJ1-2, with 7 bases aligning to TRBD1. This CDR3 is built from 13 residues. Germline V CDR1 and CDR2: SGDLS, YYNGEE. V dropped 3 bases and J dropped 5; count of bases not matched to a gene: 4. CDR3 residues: CASSGQGGYGYTF. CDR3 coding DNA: TGTGCCAGCAGCGGACAGGGAGGGTATGGCTACACCTTC.

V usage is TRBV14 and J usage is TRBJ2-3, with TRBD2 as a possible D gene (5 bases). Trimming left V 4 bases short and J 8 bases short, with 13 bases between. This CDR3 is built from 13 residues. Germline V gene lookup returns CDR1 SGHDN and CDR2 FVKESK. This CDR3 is CASSPRAGGTQYF. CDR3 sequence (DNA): TGTGCCAGCAGCCCGCGGGCCGGCGGTACGCAGTATTTT.

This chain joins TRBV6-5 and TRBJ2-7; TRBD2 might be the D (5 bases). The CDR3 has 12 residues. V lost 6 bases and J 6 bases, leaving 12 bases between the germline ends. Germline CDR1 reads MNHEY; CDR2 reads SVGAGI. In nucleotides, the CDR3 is TGTGCCAGCAGATGGGAGTGGTCCGAGCAGTACTTC. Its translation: CASRWEWSEQYF.

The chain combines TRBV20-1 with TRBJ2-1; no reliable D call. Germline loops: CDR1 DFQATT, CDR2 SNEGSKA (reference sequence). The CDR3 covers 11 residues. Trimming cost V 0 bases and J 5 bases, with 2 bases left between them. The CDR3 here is CSARDNNEQFF. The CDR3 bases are TGCAGTGCTAGAGACAACAATGAGCAGTTCTTC.

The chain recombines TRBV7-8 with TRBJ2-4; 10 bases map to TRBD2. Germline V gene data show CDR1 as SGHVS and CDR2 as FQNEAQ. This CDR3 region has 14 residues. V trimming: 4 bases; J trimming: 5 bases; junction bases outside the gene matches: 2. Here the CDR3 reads CASSYGTSENIQYF. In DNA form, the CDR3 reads TGTGCCAGCAGCTACGGGACTAGCGAAAACATTCAGTACTTC.

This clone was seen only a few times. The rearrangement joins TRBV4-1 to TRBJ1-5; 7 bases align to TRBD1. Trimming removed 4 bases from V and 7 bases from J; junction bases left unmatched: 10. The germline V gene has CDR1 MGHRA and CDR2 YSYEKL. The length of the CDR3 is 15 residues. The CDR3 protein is CASSRTGAYDQPQHF. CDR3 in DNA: TGCGCCAGCAGCCGCACAGGGGCGTACGACCAGCCCCAGCATTTT.

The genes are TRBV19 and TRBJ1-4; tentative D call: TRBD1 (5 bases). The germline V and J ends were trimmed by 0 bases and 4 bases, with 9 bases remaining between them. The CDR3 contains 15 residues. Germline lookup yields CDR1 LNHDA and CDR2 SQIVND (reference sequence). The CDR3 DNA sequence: TGTGCCAGTAGTATAGAACGGGACTTTAATGAAAAACTGTTTTTT. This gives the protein CASSIERDFNEKLFF.

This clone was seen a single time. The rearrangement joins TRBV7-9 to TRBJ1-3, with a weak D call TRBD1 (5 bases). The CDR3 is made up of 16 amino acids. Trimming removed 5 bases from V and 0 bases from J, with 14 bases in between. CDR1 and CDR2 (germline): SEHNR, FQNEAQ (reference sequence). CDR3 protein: CASSAPSGRSGNTIYF. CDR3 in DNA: TGTGCCAGCAGCGCTCCTTCAGGGCGCTCTGGAAACACCATATATTTT.